This is a list of T cell receptor beta chains from one sample in a study of T cell responses to AZD1222 COVID-19 vaccine. The data were produced by immunoSEQ multiplex PCR, yet TCRdb's version contains in-frame clones alone and is incomplete. Among fewer than 200,000 clones listed, approximately 94% were seen once. This specimen was peripheral blood, taken 28 days after the second AZD1222 dose. These receptors were taken from an adult who received the AZD1222 COVID-19 vaccine. The CDR3 runs from the conserved cysteine through the conserved F or W. Fields, in order: V gene, D gene, J gene, clone size, CDR3 protein, CDR3 DNA. D genes are given only for firm matches. Rows may omit the clone size; those that give it use once, few, many or a size class.

V: TRBV6-2/TRBV6-3; D: TRBD2; J: TRBJ2-7; size: -; CDR3: CASSLTGTRYTYEQYF; DNA: TGTGCCAGCAGCTTAACCGGGACTAGATATACCTACGAGCAGTACTTC
V: TRBV18; D: -; J: TRBJ2-3; size: -; CDR3: CASSPLPVTDTQYF; DNA: TGTGCCAGCTCACCACTGCCTGTCACAGATACGCAGTATTTT
V: TRBV27; D: -; J: TRBJ2-2; size: -; CDR3: CASSLIGTGTGELFF; DNA: TGTGCCAGCAGTTTAATTGGGACGGGCACCGGGGAGCTGTTTTTT
V: TRBV29-1; D: -; J: TRBJ1-3; size: -; CDR3: CSVGGTRGNTIYF; DNA: TGCAGCGTTGGAGGCACGAGAGGAAACACCATATATTTT
V: TRBV3-1/TRBV3-2; D: -; J: TRBJ2-1; size: -; CDR3: CASTLSGGLDNEQFF; DNA: TGTGCCAGCACTCTCTCCGGTGGCCTCGACAATGAGCAGTTCTTC
V: TRBV14; D: -; J: TRBJ1-2; size: -; CDR3: CASSQQNDIYGYTF; DNA: TGTGCCAGCAGCCAACAAAACGATATTTATGGCTACACCTTC
V: TRBV28; D: -; J: TRBJ1-5; size: -; CDR3: CASSLEREPQHF; DNA: TGTGCCAGCAGTTTAGAGCGAGAGCCCCAGCATTTT
V: TRBV4-3; D: -; J: TRBJ2-6; size: -; CDR3: CASSLTQGTGANVLTF; DNA: TGCGCCAGCAGCCTTACTCAGGGAACTGGGGCCAACGTCCTGACTTTC
V: TRBV28; D: -; J: TRBJ1-1; size: once; CDR3: CASSLPHRLNTEAFF; DNA: TGTGCCAGCAGTTTACCCCACAGATTGAACACTGAAGCTTTCTTT
V: TRBV18; D: -; J: TRBJ1-6; size: -; CDR3: CASSPTVSSYNSPLHF; DNA: TGTGCCAGCTCACCAACGGTGAGCTCCTATAATTCACCCCTCCACTTT
V: TRBV5-1; D: TRBD2; J: TRBJ2-3; size: -; CDR3: CASKEREGPGDTQYF; DNA: TGCGCCAGCAAGGAGCGGGAGGGCCCAGGGGATACGCAGTATTTT
V: TRBV4-1; D: -; J: TRBJ2-3; size: -; CDR3: CASSLLGARDTQYF; DNA: TGCGCCAGCAGCTTGTTGGGGGCCAGGGATACGCAGTATTTT
V: TRBV4-1; D: -; J: TRBJ1-3; size: -; CDR3: CASSQSFRRSGNTIYF; DNA: TGCGCCAGCAGCCAGAGTTTCCGGCGCTCTGGAAACACCATATATTTT
V: TRBV14; D: TRBD1; J: TRBJ1-2; size: -; CDR3: CASSQDVMRDRPLGYTF; DNA: TGTGCCAGCAGCCAAGATGTAATGCGGGACAGGCCCTTGGGCTACACCTTC
V: TRBV28; D: -; J: TRBJ2-7; size: -; CDR3: CASTPANYEQYF; DNA: TGTGCCAGCACTCCGGCTAACTACGAGCAGTACTTC
V: TRBV24-1; D: -; J: TRBJ2-3; size: -; CDR3: CATSDLGTRMYSSTDTQYF; DNA: TGTGCCACCAGTGATTTGGGGACAAGAATGTACTCTAGCACAGATACGCAGTATTTT
V: TRBV4-3; D: -; J: TRBJ2-4; size: -; CDR3: CASSPSGRLAKNIQYF; DNA: TGCGCCAGCAGCCCCTCGGGACGGCTAGCCAAAAACATTCAGTACTTC
V: TRBV2; D: -; J: TRBJ1-3; size: -; CDR3: CASSSGSSGNTIYF; DNA: TGTGCCAGCAGTTCCGGGTCATCTGGAAACACCATATATTTT
V: TRBV27; D: -; J: TRBJ1-1; size: -; CDR3: CASLGGAGNTEAFF; DNA: TGTGCCAGCCTTGGGGGGGCGGGGAACACTGAAGCTTTCTTT
V: TRBV9; D: TRBD2; J: TRBJ2-6; size: -; CDR3: CASSVSAPGGSGANVLTF; DNA: TGTGCCAGCAGCGTATCCGCCCCGGGAGGGTCTGGGGCCAACGTCCTGACTTTC
V: TRBV2; D: TRBD2; J: TRBJ2-1; size: -; CDR3: CASSPKRGAGNEQFF; DNA: TGTGCCAGCAGTCCTAAGCGGGGGGCGGGCAATGAGCAGTTCTTC
V: TRBV27; D: -; J: TRBJ1-2; size: -; CDR3: CASSFSAFHGYTF; DNA: TGTGCCAGCAGTTTTTCAGCGTTCCATGGCTACACCTTC